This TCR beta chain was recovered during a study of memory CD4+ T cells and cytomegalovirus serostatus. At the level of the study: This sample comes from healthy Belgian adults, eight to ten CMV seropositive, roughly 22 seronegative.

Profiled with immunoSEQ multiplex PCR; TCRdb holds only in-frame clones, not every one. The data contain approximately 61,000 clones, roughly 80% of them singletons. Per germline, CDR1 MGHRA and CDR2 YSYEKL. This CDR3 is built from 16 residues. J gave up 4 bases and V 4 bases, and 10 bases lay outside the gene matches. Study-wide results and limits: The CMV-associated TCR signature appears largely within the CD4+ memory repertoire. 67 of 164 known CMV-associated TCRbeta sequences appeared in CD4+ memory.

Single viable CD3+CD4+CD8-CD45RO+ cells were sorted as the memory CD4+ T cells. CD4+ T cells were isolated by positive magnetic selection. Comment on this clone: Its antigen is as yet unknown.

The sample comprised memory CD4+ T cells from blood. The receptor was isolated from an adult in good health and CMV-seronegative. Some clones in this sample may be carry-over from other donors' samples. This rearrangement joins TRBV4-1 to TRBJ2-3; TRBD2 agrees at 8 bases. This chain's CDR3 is CASSPGTGGASDTQYF. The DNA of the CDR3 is TGCGCCAGCAGCCCCGGGACGGGGGGGGCCTCAGATACGCAGTATTTT.